Listed here is a single T cell receptor beta chain. Assay: immunoSEQ multiplex PCR; the TCRdb copy retains only in-frame clones and omits some. Of fewer than 250,000 clones listed, 80% to 90% are singletons. The sample comes from a study of blood T cell repertoires in COVID-19. The clonotype originates from a young woman with acute COVID-19. Sequencing was done on a sample of PBMCs or T cells enriched from blood (not recorded which).

Here the CDR3 DNA reads TGTGCCAGCAGCTCGGGACAGGGGGTCTATGGCTACACCTTC. It codes for CASSSGQGVYGYTF. The chain carries TRBV11-2 and TRBJ1-2; 11 bases line up with TRBD1. With 4 bases clipped from V and 4 bases from J, the junction kept 2 bases outside the gene matches. The CDR3 spans 14 residues. Germline values: CDR1 SGHAT, CDR2 FQNNGV. Looking up the rest from reference TRBV11-2 and TRBJ1-2 gives the full variable domain: EAGVAQSPRYKIIEKRQSVAFWCNPISGHATLYWYQQILGQGPKLLIQFQNNGVVDDSQLPKDRFSAERLKGVDSTLKIQPAKLEDSAVYLCASSSGQGVYGYTFGSGTRLTVV.